This TCR beta chain emerged from a study of T cells in Graves' hyperthyroidism and ophthalmopathy. Germline loops: CDR1 ENHRY, CDR2 SYGVKD. The CDR3 has 13 residues. V was trimmed by 7 bases and J by 0 bases, leaving 9 bases between them. Amplified TCR beta CDR3 regions came from RNA transcripts. TCR CDR3 regions were first amplified by RT-PCR with HTBI primers. TCRdb independently ran MiXCR on the multiplex PCR reads; one entry per CDR3 protein. The table includes fewer than 350,000 distinct CDR3 sequences, more than 10% detected once. This clonotype was observed at least ten times. The gene calls are TRBV10-3 and TRBJ1-1; D gene ambiguous. The sequence derives from a woman in her 30s with Graves' hyperthyroidism that later progressed to Graves' ophthalmopathy. The sequenced sample was blood. CDR3 nucleotide sequence: TGTGCCATCACCCGTCAGATGAACACTGAAGCTTTCTTT. The encoded protein is CAITRQMNTEAFF.